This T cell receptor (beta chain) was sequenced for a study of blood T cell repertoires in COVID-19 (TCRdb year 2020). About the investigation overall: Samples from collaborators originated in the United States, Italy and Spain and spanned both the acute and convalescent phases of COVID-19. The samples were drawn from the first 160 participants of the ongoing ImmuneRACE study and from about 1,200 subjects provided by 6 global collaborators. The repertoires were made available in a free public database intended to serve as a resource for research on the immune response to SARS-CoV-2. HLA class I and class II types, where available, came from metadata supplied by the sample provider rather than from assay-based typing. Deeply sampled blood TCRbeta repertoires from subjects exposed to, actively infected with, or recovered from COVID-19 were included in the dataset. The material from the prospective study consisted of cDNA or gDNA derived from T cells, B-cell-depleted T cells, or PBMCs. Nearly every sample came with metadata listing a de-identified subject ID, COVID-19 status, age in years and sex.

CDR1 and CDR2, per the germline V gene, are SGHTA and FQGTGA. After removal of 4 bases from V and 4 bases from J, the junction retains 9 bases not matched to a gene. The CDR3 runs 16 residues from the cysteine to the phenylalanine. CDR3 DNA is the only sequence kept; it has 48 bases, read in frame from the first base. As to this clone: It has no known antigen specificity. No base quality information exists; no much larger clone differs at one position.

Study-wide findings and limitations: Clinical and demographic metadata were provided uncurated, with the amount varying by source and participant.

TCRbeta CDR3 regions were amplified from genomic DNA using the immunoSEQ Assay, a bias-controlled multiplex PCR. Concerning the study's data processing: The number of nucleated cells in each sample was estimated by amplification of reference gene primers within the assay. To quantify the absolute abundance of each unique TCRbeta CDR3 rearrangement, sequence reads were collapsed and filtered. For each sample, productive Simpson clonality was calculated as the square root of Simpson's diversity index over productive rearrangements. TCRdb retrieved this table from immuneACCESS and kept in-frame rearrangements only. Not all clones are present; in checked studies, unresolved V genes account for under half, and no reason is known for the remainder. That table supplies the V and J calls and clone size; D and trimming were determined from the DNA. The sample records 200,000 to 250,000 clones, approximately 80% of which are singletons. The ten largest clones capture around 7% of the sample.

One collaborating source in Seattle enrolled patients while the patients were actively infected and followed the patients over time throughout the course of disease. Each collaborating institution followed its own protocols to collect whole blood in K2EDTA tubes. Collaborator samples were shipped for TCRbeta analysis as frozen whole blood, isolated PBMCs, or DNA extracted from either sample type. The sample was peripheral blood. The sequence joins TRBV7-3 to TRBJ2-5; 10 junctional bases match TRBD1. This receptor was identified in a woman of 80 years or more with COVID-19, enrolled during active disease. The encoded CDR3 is CASSSAGTGVGETQYF. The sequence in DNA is TGTGCCAGCAGCTCGGCCGGGACAGGGGTTGGAGAGACCCAGTACTTC.